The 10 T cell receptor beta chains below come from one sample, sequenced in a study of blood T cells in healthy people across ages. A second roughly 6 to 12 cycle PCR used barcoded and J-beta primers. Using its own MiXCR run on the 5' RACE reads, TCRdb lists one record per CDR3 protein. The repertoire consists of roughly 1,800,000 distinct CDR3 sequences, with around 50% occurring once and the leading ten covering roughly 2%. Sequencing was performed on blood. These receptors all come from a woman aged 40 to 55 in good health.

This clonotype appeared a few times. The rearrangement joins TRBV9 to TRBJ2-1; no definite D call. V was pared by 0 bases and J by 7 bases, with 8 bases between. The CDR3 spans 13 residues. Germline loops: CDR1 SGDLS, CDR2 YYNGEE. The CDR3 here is CASSVASFNEQFF. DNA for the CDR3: TGTGCCAGCAGCGTAGCGTCTTTTAATGAGCAGTTCTTC. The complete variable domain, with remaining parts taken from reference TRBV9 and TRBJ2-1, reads DSGVTQTPKHLITATGQRVTLRCSPRSGDLSVYWYQQSLDQGLQFLIQYYNGEERAKGNILERFSAQQFPDLHSELNLSSLELGDSALYFCASSVASFNEQFFGPGTRLTVL.

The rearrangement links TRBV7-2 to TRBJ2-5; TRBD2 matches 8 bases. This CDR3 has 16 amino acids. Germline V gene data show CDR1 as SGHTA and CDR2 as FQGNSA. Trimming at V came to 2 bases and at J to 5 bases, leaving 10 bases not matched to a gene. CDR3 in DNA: TGTGCCAGCAGCTTACTTTTGGGCGGGGGGAGGGAGACCCAGTACTTC. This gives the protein CASSLLLGGGRETQYF.

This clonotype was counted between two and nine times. CDR3 in DNA: TGTGCCAGCAGCCCCCCCTGGGGGTACCGTTCTGGGGCCAACGTCCTGACTTTC. Protein sequence: CASSPPWGYRSGANVLTF. The chain is built from TRBV7-9 and TRBJ2-6; D might be TRBD1 or TRBD2, each matching 5 bases. The CDR3 contains 18 residues. Trimming took 5 bases from V and 1 from J, leaving 18 bases between them. Germline assignment: CDR1 SEHNR and CDR2 FQNEAQ (reference sequence).

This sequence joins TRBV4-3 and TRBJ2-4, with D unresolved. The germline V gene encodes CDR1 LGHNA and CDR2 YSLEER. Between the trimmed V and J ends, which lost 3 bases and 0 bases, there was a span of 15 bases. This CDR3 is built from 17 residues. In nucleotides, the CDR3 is TGCGCCAGCAGCCAGAGTATTCAGAGTCTAGCCAAAAACATTCAGTACTTC. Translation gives CASSQSIQSLAKNIQYF.

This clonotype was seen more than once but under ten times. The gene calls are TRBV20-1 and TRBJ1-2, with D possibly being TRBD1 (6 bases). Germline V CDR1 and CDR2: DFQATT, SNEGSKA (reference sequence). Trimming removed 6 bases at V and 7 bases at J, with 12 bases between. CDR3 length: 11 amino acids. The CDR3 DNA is TGCAGTGCCCCGACAGGAGGTGGCTACACCTTC. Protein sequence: CSAPTGGGYTF.

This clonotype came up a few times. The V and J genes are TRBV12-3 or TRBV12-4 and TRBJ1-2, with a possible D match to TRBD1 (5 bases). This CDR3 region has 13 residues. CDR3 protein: CVRGAKDGYGYTF. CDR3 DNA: TGTGTTAGAGGGGCTAAGGACGGTTATGGCTACACCTTC.

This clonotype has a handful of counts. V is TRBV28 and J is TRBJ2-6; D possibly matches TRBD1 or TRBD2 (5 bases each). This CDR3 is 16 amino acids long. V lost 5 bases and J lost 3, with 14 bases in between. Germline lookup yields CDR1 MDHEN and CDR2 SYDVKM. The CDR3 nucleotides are TGTGCCAGCAGTCCCACCGCAGGGAGTGGGGCCAACGTCCTGACTTTC. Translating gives CASSPTAGSGANVLTF.

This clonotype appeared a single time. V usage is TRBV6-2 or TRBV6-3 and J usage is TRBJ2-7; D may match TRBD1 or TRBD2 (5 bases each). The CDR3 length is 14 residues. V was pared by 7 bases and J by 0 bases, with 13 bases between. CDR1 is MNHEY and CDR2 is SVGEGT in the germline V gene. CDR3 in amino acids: CASMTTGPSYEQYF. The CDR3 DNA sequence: TGTGCCAGCATGACGACGGGGCCCTCCTACGAGCAGTACTTC.

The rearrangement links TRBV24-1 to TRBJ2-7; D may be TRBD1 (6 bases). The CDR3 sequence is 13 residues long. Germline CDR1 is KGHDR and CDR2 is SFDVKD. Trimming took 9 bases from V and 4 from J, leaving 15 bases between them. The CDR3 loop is CATRDRSGYEQYF. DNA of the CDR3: TGTGCCACCCGAGACAGGTCCGGGTACGAGCAGTACTTC.

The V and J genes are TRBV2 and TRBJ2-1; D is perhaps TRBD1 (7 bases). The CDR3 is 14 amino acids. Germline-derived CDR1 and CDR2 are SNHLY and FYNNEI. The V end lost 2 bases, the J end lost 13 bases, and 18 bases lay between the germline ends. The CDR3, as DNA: TGTGCCAGCAGTGAAATCACAGGGGAGGAGACCCAGTTCTTC. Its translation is CASSEITGEETQFF.